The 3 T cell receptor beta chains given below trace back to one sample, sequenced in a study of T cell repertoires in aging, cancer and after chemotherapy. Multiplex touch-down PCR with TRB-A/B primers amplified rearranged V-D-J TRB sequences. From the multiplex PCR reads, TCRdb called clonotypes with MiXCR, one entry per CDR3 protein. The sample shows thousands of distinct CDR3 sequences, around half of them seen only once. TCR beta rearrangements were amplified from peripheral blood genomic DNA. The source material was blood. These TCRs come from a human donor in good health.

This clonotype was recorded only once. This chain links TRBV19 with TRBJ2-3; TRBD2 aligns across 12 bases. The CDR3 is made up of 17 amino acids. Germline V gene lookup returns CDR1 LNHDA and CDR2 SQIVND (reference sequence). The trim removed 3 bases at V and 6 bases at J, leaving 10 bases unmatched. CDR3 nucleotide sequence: TGTGCCAGTAGTATTACTAGCGGGAGGTCATTGGTTGATACGCAGTATTTT. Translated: CASSITSGRSLVDTQYF.

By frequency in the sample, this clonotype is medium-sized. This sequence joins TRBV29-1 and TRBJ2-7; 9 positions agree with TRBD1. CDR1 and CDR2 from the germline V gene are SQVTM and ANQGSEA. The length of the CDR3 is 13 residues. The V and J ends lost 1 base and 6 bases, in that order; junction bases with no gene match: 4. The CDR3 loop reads CSVEVDRGVEQYF. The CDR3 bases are TGCAGCGTTGAAGTGGACAGGGGAGTCGAGCAGTACTTC.

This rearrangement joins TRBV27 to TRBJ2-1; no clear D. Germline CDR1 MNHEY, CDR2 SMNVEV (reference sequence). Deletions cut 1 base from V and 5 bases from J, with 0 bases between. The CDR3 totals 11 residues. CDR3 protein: CASSLYNEQFF. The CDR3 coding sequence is TGTGCCAGCAGTTTATACAATGAGCAGTTCTTC.